A single sample gave rise to the 8 T cell receptor beta chains below, sequenced in a study of T cells in Graves' hyperthyroidism and ophthalmopathy. Amplified TCR beta CDR3 regions derived from RNA transcripts. The HTBI primer set served for first-round RT-PCR of the TCR CDR3. A single record per CDR3 protein comes from TCRdb applying MiXCR to the multiplex PCR reads. The sample holds about 510,000 distinct CDR3 sequences, 40% to 50% seen once. Sequencing was performed on peripheral blood or thyroid tissue (not recorded which). These receptors were taken from an adult woman with Graves' disease, either hyperthyroidism or ophthalmopathy (not recorded which).

This clonotype has only a few counts. The J gene is TRBJ1-5, the V gene TRBV6-7; D is uncertain. TRBV6-7 is an ORF, with its function uncertain. This CDR3 region has 14 residues. V lost 6 bases, J lost 9 bases, and 18 bases lay in between. CDR3 loop: CASSPTDARRPQHF. CDR3 bases: TGTGCCAGCAGCCCGACGGATGCGAGACGGCCCCAGCATTTT.

This clonotype has a handful of counts. V and J are TRBV4-1 and TRBJ1-5; D uncertain. V lost 0 bases to trimming and J lost 7 bases, with 7 bases between them. The CDR3 totals 13 residues. The germline V gene encodes CDR1 MGHRA and CDR2 YSYEKL. The CDR3 loop reads CASSQDSVQPQHF. CDR3 sequence (DNA): TGCGCCAGCAGCCAAGATTCCGTACAGCCCCAGCATTTT.

The V gene is TRBV7-9, the J gene TRBJ1-2, with a weak D call TRBD1 (6 bases). Germline V gene lookup returns CDR1 SEHNR and CDR2 FQNEAQ (reference sequence). This CDR3 is built from 15 residues. V dropped 5 bases and J dropped 7 bases, with 20 bases sitting between them. The CDR3 loop reads CASSPAGRGGGGYTF. CDR3 sequence (DNA): TGTGCCAGCAGCCCAGCGGGCAGGGGTGGAGGTGGCTACACCTTC.

The chain employs TRBV2 and TRBJ1-3; 8 nucleotides match TRBD1. Germline V lookup: CDR1 SNHLY, CDR2 FYNNEI. The CDR3 has 14 amino acids. Trimming cost V 4 bases and J 6 bases; bases outside gene matches: 5. The CDR3 DNA sequence: TGTGCCAGCAGTGGCCCGGGACAGGAAAACACCATATATTTT. This gives the protein CASSGPGQENTIYF.

This clonotype was counted between two and nine times. The V call is TRBV28, the J call TRBJ2-2, with 7 bases fitting TRBD2. With V trimmed by 6 bases and J by 6 bases, 19 bases remained unmatched. The germline V gene has CDR1 MDHEN and CDR2 SYDVKM. The length of the CDR3 is 18 residues. The chain's CDR3 is CASSYPSSSGGMAGELFF. DNA for the CDR3: TGTGCCAGCAGCTACCCGAGTTCTAGCGGTGGGATGGCCGGGGAGCTGTTTTTT.

The chain carries TRBV15 and TRBJ1-1; D remains ambiguous. V dropped 3 bases and J dropped 5 bases, with 10 bases sitting between them. The CDR3 is 13 residues long. CDR1 is LNHNV, CDR2 YYDKDF, per germline (reference sequence). The CDR3 bases are TGTGCCACCAGCAGTTCTCATGGGACTGAAGCTTTCTTT. It translates to CATSSSHGTEAFF.

The chain carries TRBV7-8 and TRBJ2-2, with D perhaps matching TRBD2 (6 bases). This CDR3 comprises 12 residues. V lost 8 bases to trimming and J lost 4 bases, with 8 bases between them. Germline values: CDR1 SGHVS, CDR2 FQNEAQ. CDR3 sequence: CASPGVTGELFF. DNA of the CDR3: TGTGCCAGCCCGGGGGTCACCGGGGAGCTGTTTTTT.

This clonotype was recorded a few times. The rearrangement uses TRBV2 and TRBJ1-5, with 7 nucleotides matching TRBD1. The CDR3 covers 15 residues. Germline V gene lookup returns CDR1 SNHLY and CDR2 FYNNEI. J gave up 3 bases and V 6 bases, and 8 bases lay outside the gene matches. This chain's CDR3 is CASSGGGRLNQPQHF. CDR3 DNA sequence: TGTGCCAGCAGCGGAGGGGGCAGACTCAATCAGCCCCAGCATTTT.